The 27 T cell receptor beta chains presented below share a single source sample, sequenced in a study of tumor-infiltrating lymphocytes in glioblastoma multiforme. TCRB libraries came from RNA via three nested multiplex PCR rounds. TCRdb used MiXCR to reprocess the multiplex PCR reads, holding one entry per CDR3 protein. Here the sample spans some 15,000 distinct CDR3 sequences, about 69% being singletons. The sequencing input was brain tumor tissue. The receptors were sampled from a male donor with glioblastoma.

The chain uses TRBV6-1 and TRBJ2-1; no reliable D call. The CDR3 sequence is 12 residues long. Deletions cut 6 bases from V and 4 bases from J, with 7 bases between. CDR1 MNHNS and CDR2 SASEGT come from the germline V gene. The CDR3 protein is CASSRNYNEQFF. In DNA form, the CDR3 reads TGTGCCAGCAGCAGGAATTACAATGAGCAGTTCTTC.

The chain links TRBV14 to TRBJ2-7; D possibly matches TRBD1 or TRBD2 (5 bases each). The V end lost 3 bases, the J end lost 3 bases, and 15 bases lay between the germline ends. The CDR3 consists of 15 residues. Germline CDR1 is SGHDN and CDR2 is FVKESK. CDR3: CASSQRGAAIYEQYF. In nucleotides, the CDR3 is TGTGCCAGCAGCCAGAGGGGTGCCGCCATCTACGAGCAGTACTTC.

This rearrangement joins TRBV20-1 to TRBJ2-7; D is perhaps TRBD1 (5 bases). Germline assignment: CDR1 DFQATT and CDR2 SNEGSKA (reference sequence). This CDR3 is built from 14 residues. V was clipped by 3 bases and J by 0 bases, with 12 bases between them. CDR3 sequence: CSASGHSTSYEQYF. Written as DNA, the CDR3 is TGCAGTGCTAGCGGACACTCAACCTCCTACGAGCAGTACTTC.

On this clonotype itself: The junction differs from germline at one of its ends, possibly a read error. This rearrangement joins TRBV11-3 to TRBJ2-7; either TRBD1 or TRBD2 may supply D (5 bases each). The V gene's germline CDR1 is SGHNT and CDR2 YENEEA. This CDR3 is built from 15 residues. Written as DNA, the CDR3 is TGTGCCAGCAGCTTGACAAGCGGACATCCCTACGAGCAGTATTTC. Its protein is CASSLTSGHPYEQYF.

CDR3 sequence (DNA): TGCGCCAGCAGGACCGGGACTAGCGGGGGGGTCGCCGGGGAGCTGTTTTTT. Translation: CASRTGTSGGVAGELFF. The rearrangement links TRBV4-1 to TRBJ2-2, with 16 bases identical to TRBD2. The J segment lost 6 bases and the V segment lost 6 bases, leaving 7 bases of the junction unmatched. CDR1 MGHRA and CDR2 YSYEKL come from the germline V gene. The CDR3 covers 17 residues.

Notes on this clonotype: This CDR3 fails to terminate in the conserved phenylalanine or tryptophan, so it likely reflects a read error. V gene TRBV11-2 combines with J gene TRBJ2-2; 7 bases are shared with TRBD1. Germline CDR1 reads SGHAT; CDR2 reads FQNNGV. The CDR3 is 16 residues long. This chain's CDR3 is CAITPRQGDGTGELFY. CDR3 nucleotides: TGCGCCATCACCCCCCGACAGGGCGATGGCACCGGGGAGCTGTTTTAT.

The chain combines TRBV6-9 with TRBJ1-5; 7 nucleotides align to TRBD1. The CDR3 is 11 amino acids. Trimming cost V 4 bases and J 16 bases; bases outside gene matches: 7. Germline assignment: CDR1 MNHGY and CDR2 SVAAGI. The CDR3 nucleotides read TGTGCCAGCAGTTCGCGGACAGGAGGACATTTT. It yields the protein CASSSRTGGHF.

Worth noting for this clonotype: A clone one base away is much larger, so this may be a read error. The J gene is TRBJ2-1, the V gene TRBV4-1, with D unclear. Germline CDR1 MGHRA, CDR2 YSYEKL. This CDR3 has 13 residues. V gave up 1 base and J gave up 6 bases, with 7 bases separating them. CDR3 amino acids: CASSQGYLNEQFF. The CDR3, as DNA: TGCGCCAGCAGCCAAGGCTACCTCAATGAGCAGTTCTTC.

The genes are TRBV4-3 and TRBJ2-7, with a possible D match to TRBD1 (5 bases). Germline V CDR1 and CDR2: LGHNA, YSLEER. Trimming took 1 base from V and 1 from J, leaving 11 bases between them. The CDR3 is made up of 15 amino acids. CDR3 nucleotide sequence: TGCGCCAGCAGCCAAGCTATTGACAGTTCCTACGAGCAGTACTTC. The encoded protein is CASSQAIDSSYEQYF.

This clonotype was detected ten times or more. The rearrangement joins TRBV6-5 to TRBJ2-1, with 9 nucleotides matching TRBD1. There are 15 residues in the CDR3. Trimming cost V 7 bases and J 2 bases; bases outside gene matches: 6. Germline CDR1 is MNHEY and CDR2 is SVGAGI. DNA for the CDR3: TGTGCCAGCAACTCCCGACAGGGGGCCTACAATGAGCAGTTCTTC. The encoded protein is CASNSRQGAYNEQFF.

This chain joins TRBV10-2 and TRBJ2-5; 7 nucleotides line up with TRBD2. Germline assignment: CDR1 WSHSY and CDR2 SAAADI. The V gene end was trimmed by 10 bases and the J gene end by 5 bases; junction bases not matched to a gene: 7. The CDR3 sequence is 12 residues long. The CDR3 here is CAIRAGDETQYF. Here the CDR3 DNA reads TGCGCCATCCGTGCGGGAGATGAGACCCAGTACTTC.

In regard to this clonotype: A single base separates this from a much larger clone, so it may be a read error. This CDR3 is CASSLGHTYEQYF. CDR3 coding DNA: TGTGCCAGCAGCTTAGGCCATACCTACGAGCAGTACTTC. The chain couples TRBV11-2 to TRBJ2-7; D gene uncertain. CDR3 length equals 13 residues. Trimming shortened V by 1 base and J by 2 bases, and 6 bases separated the two germline ends. Germline CDR1 SGHAT, CDR2 FQNNGV.

Remarks on this clonotype: Mismatch with germline at one junction end may stem from a read error. The V call is TRBV9, the J call TRBJ2-1; maybe TRBD2 (6 bases). The CDR3 covers 15 residues. Germline values: CDR1 SGDLS, CDR2 YYNGEE. The CDR3: CASSSAARGYNEHFF. CDR3 nucleotide sequence: TGTGCCAGCAGCTCGGCGGCGCGGGGCTACAATGAGCACTTCTTC.

This clonotype was seen a single time. At one of its ends the junction is not consistent with the germline gene, which may arise from a read error. The chain employs TRBV20-1 and TRBJ2-7; TRBD2 matches at 15 bases. The CDR3 sequence is 14 residues long. Germline V gives CDR1 DFQATT, CDR2 SNEGSKA (reference sequence). CDR3 residues: CSAGDGLAGGEQYF. DNA for the CDR3: TGCAGTGCTGGCGATGGACTAGCGGGAGGGGAGCAGTACTTT.

A single count supports this clonotype. A read error may produce the germline difference seen at one junction end. The V and J genes are TRBV11-2 and TRBJ1-5; possibly TRBD1 for D (6 bases). Germline loops: CDR1 SGHAT, CDR2 FQNNGV. This CDR3 spans 15 amino acids. In DNA form, the CDR3 reads TGTGCCAGCGGCTACGTGACGGGGGGCAATCAGCCTCAGCATTTT. Its protein is CASGYVTGGNQPQHF. Complete variable domain (other parts from reference TRBV11-2 and TRBJ1-5): EAGVAQSPRYKIIEKRQSVAFWCNPISGHATLYWYQQILGQGPKLLIQFQNNGVVDDSQLPKDRFSAERLKGVDSTLKIQPAKLEDSAVYLCASGYVTGGNQPQHFGDGTRLSIL.

This clonotype showed up many times. A much larger clonotype is one base distant, so this may be a read error. This chain connects TRBV10-3 to TRBJ2-5, with D possibly matching TRBD1 (6 bases). The CDR3 has 17 residues. Per the germline V gene, CDR1 is ENHRY and CDR2 is SYGVKD. Trimming left V 2 bases short and J 1 base short, with 17 bases between. Here the CDR3 reads CAISEVVGRGAQETQYF. For the CDR3, the DNA is TGTGCCATCAGTGAGGTTGTAGGCAGGGGTGCCCAAGAGACCCAGTACTTC.

This clonotype was found many times. V and J are TRBV28 and TRBJ2-1; D unresolved. The V gene's germline CDR1 is MDHEN and CDR2 SYDVKM. The CDR3 spans 15 residues. Deletions cut 1 base from V and 2 bases from J, with 9 bases between. The CDR3 coding sequence is TGTGCCAGCAGTTTATTGGGTGGCCCCTACAATGAGCAGTTCTTC. As protein: CASSLLGGPYNEQFF.

This chain connects TRBV20-1 to TRBJ2-7; 11 bases align to TRBD2. The germline CDR1 and CDR2 sequences are DFQATT and SNEGSKA (reference sequence). This CDR3 is 14 amino acids long. Trimming cost V 3 bases and J 10 bases; bases outside gene matches: 11. CDR3: CSARALAGAHGQYF. CDR3 in DNA: TGCAGTGCTAGGGCACTAGCGGGAGCTCACGGACAGTACTTC.

This clonotype has only a few counts. Possible read error: a much larger clone is one base away. V gene TRBV20-1 combines with J gene TRBJ2-1, with 9 bases lining up with TRBD2. This CDR3 region has 16 residues. Germline CDR1 reads DFQATT; CDR2 reads SNEGSKA (reference sequence). CDR3 DNA sequence: TGCAGTGCTAGAGGGGCTAGCGGGGTCCTCTACAATGGGCAGTTCTTC. This gives the protein CSARGASGVLYNGQFF.

This clonotype was counted between two and nine times. Germline is not matched at one junction end, which may reflect a read error. The chain joins TRBV29-1 to TRBJ2-7, with D unclear. Germline-derived CDR1 and CDR2 are SQVTM and ANQGSEA. CDR3 length: 11 residues. In DNA, the CDR3 is TGCAGCATTGAAACACTTTACGAGCATTACTTC. Residues: CSIETLYEHYF.

As concerns this clonotype: This likely comes from a read error, as the CDR3 has no conserved phenylalanine or tryptophan at its end. The rearrangement uses TRBV4-2 and TRBJ1-6; 10 bases fit TRBD1. Per germline, CDR1 LGHNA and CDR2 YNFKEQ. This CDR3 has 16 amino acids. V was pared by 0 bases and J by 7 bases, with 3 bases of the junction left unmatched. CDR3 loop: CASSQELGQGNSPLHI. The CDR3 DNA reads as TGTGCCAGCAGCCAAGAGCTGGGACAGGGGAATTCACCCCTCCACATT.

Concerning this clonotype: At one end, the junction sequence differs from germline, possibly due to a read error. The V call is TRBV10-3, the J call TRBJ2-1; D is uncertain. CDR3 length: 11 amino acids. CDR1 and CDR2 (germline): ENHRY, SYGVKD. CDR3 DNA: TGTGCCATCGGTGATGGCAATGAGGAGTTGTTC. Encoded protein: CAIGDGNEELF.

This clonotype rates as medium-sized (0.01 to 0.1%). The chain combines TRBV6-1 with TRBJ1-2, with a tentative D call TRBD1 (5 bases). V lost 2 bases to trimming and J lost 3 bases, with 7 bases between them. Germline-derived CDR1 and CDR2 are MNHNS and SASEGT. The CDR3 loop spans 13 amino acids. CDR3 loop: CASSEIGDYGYTF. The DNA for the CDR3 is TGTGCCAGCAGTGAAATAGGGGACTATGGCTACACCTTC.

The V call is TRBV11-3, the J call TRBJ2-3, with unresolved D. CDR3 length: 13 residues. Per the germline V gene, CDR1 is SGHNT and CDR2 is YENEEA. Deletions cut 1 base from V and 2 bases from J, with 4 bases between. CDR3 DNA sequence: TGTGCCAGCAGCTTAGCCCCCACAGATACGCAGTATTTT. Translating gives CASSLAPTDTQYF.

The chain uses TRBV7-9 and TRBJ1-3; no clear D gene. The germline V gene encodes CDR1 SEHNR and CDR2 FQNEAQ (reference sequence). CDR3 length: 16 amino acids. Trimming cost V 0 bases and J 2 bases, with 11 bases left between them. The CDR3 DNA reads TGTGCCAGCAGCTTAGCCACATGGTTCACTGGAAACACCATATATTTT. It encodes CASSLATWFTGNTIYF.

The chain uses TRBV5-4 and TRBJ2-1; no clear D gene. This CDR3 spans 14 amino acids. The germline V and J ends were trimmed by 0 bases and 8 bases, with 12 bases remaining between them. Germline V gene data show CDR1 as SGHNT and CDR2 as YYREEE (reference sequence). CDR3 sequence: CASSLDQAAYEQFF. CDR3 in DNA: TGTGCCAGCAGCTTGGATCAGGCGGCGTATGAGCAGTTCTTC.

The rearrangement links TRBV4-1 to TRBJ2-7, with 10 bases matching TRBD2. V trimming: 1 base; J trimming: 2 bases; junction bases outside the gene matches: 2. Germline V gives CDR1 MGHRA, CDR2 YSYEKL. The CDR3 length is 15 residues. CDR3: CASSQGGLATYEQYF. The CDR3 DNA reads as TGCGCCAGCAGCCAAGGGGGACTAGCGACCTACGAGCAGTACTTC.